This entry features one T cell receptor (beta chain) sequence. Authors' methods: Estimates of nucleated cell counts were drawn from the amplification of reference gene primers. Profiled with immunoSEQ multiplex PCR; TCRdb holds only in-frame clones, not every one. V and J calls and clone size follow that table, whereas D and trimming were derived from the DNA. Seen here are some 140,000 clones, roughly four fifths observed once, and the top ten hold around 13%. This sample is part of a study of blood T cell repertoires in COVID-19. Study-level background: Samples came from the United States, Italy and Spain, spanning acute and convalescent COVID-19. Nucleic acid was either cDNA or gDNA, and it came from T cells, B-cell-depleted T cells, or PBMCs.

The V end lost 4 bases, the J end lost 1 base, and 14 bases lay between the germline ends. There are 15 residues in the CDR3. Germline CDR1 LGHNA, CDR2 YSLEER. This chain joins TRBV4-3 and TRBJ2-7, with D possibly being TRBD1 (6 bases). The specimen sequenced was peripheral blood. The clonotype comes from an older man with acute or convalescent COVID-19. CDR3 bases: TGCGCCAGCAGCCTGGGGGCAGGGAGATCCTACGAGCAGTACTTC. Encoded protein: CASSLGAGRSYEQYF.